This T cell receptor beta chain is drawn from a study of blood T cells in healthy people across ages. The sample providers were healthy Caucasian people from Russia, aged roughly 6 to 95. PBMCs, at least 6 million per sample, were isolated. Concerning this clonotype itself: Its antigen remains unidentified. The junction shows a germline mismatch at one end, possibly a read error.

Alongside a J-beta primer mix, a sample-barcoded 5' primer served in a second PCR lasting 7 to 11 cycles. TCRdb recomputed calls from the 5' RACE reads with MiXCR, one row per CDR3 protein. This table has approximately 800,000 distinct CDR3 sequences, about 46% appearing once. General study findings and limits: When set beside aged donors, long-lived donors presented more naive CD4+ cells and higher diversity.

Germline lookup yields CDR1 DFQATT and CDR2 SNEGSKA (reference sequence). The CDR3 has 12 amino acids. The specimen sequenced was blood. The V and J genes are TRBV20-1 and TRBJ1-5; tentatively, D is TRBD1 (6 bases). The receptor's source is an elderly man in good health. CDR3 coding DNA: TGCAGTGCCAGAGGGGGTCATCAGCCCCAGCATTTT. It translates to CSARGGHQPQHF.